This T cell receptor beta chain comes out of a study of glioma-infiltrating T cells after dendritic cell vaccination. Study context: Three intradermal dendritic cell vaccine injections were given every two weeks.

Method: immunoSEQ multiplex PCR; TCRdb's copy keeps in-frame clones and lacks some. This repertoire shows about 36,000 clones, around 80% found once; its top ten account for approximately 8.4%. This TCR was recovered from a human donor with glioblastoma. This specimen consisted of blood, obtained before dendritic cell vaccination.

The CDR3 protein is CSVERTGGTGELFF. CDR3 DNA: TGCAGCGTTGAAAGGACAGGGGGCACCGGGGAGCTGTTTTTT. The chain employs TRBV29-1 and TRBJ2-2; 10 bases align to TRBD1. Per germline, CDR1 SQVTM and CDR2 ANQGSEA. The CDR3 is 14 residues long. The junction had 1 base not matched to a gene; V was cut back by 2 bases and J by 4 bases.